The next 27 T cell receptor beta chains were all read from a single sample in a study of blood T cell repertoires in COVID-19. The protocol was immunoSEQ multiplex PCR, while the TCRdb copy is restricted to in-frame clones and leaves out a portion. The sample holds about 74,000 clones, roughly 90% seen once. The sample consisted of peripheral blood. The receptor source for this set is a man aged 50 to 59 with acute or convalescent COVID-19.

In this sample, this clone turned up once. The gene calls are TRBV10-3 and TRBJ1-1; 7 positions agree with TRBD1. V trimming: 2 bases; J trimming: 7 bases; junction bases outside the gene matches: 10. The CDR3 has 15 amino acids. Germline loops: CDR1 ENHRY, CDR2 SYGVKD. In nucleotides, the CDR3 is TGTGCCATCAGTGAGCCCTACAGGGGCAGGGATGAAGCTTTCTTT. Its protein is CAISEPYRGRDEAFF.

This chain joins TRBV5-4 and TRBJ1-1; possible D gene TRBD1, 6 bases. The CDR3 runs to 14 residues. Germline CDR1 reads SGHNT; CDR2 reads YYREEE (reference sequence). Trimming took off 2 bases at V and 1 base at J, with 9 bases between the two ends. The CDR3 nucleotides read TGTGCCAGCAGCTTTGGGACACAGAACACTGAAGCTTTCTTT. Residues: CASSFGTQNTEAFF. Using reference TRBV5-4 and TRBJ1-1 for the parts outside the CDR3, the full variable domain is ETGVTQSPTHLIKTRGQQVTLRCSSQSGHNTVSWYQQALGQGPQFIFQYYREEENGRGNFPPRFSGLQFPNYSSELNVNALELDDSALYLCASSFGTQNTEAFFGQGTRLTVV.

A single count supports this clone. This chain uses TRBV5-5 with TRBJ2-7; 7 nucleotides match TRBD1. The CDR3 length is 14 residues. Germline CDR1 reads SGHKS; CDR2 reads YYEKEE (reference sequence). V shed 3 bases, J shed 4 bases, and the junction held 7 bases outside the gene matches. CDR3 DNA sequence: TGTGCCAGCAGCTCTACGACAGGGTGGTACGAGCAGTACGTC. Its protein product is CASSSTTGWYEQYV.

The chain has TRBV29-1 and TRBJ1-1; D remains unclear. The length of the CDR3 is 11 residues. The germline V gene encodes CDR1 SQVTM and CDR2 ANQGSEA. V lost 7 bases, J lost 1 base, and 7 bases lay in between. CDR3 region: CSGARNTEAFF. The DNA for the CDR3 is TGCAGCGGGGCCAGGAACACTGAAGCTTTCTTT.

A single count supports this clone. The chain has TRBV15 and TRBJ1-1; D gene unclear. Trimming took off 8 bases at V and 0 bases at J, with 10 bases between the two ends. This CDR3 has 13 residues. Germline V gene sequence: CDR1 LNHNV, CDR2 YYDKDF (reference sequence). This CDR3 reads CATGGQMNTEAFF. CDR3 in DNA: TGTGCCACCGGCGGTCAGATGAACACTGAAGCTTTCTTT. Using reference TRBV15 and TRBJ1-1 for the parts outside the CDR3, the full variable domain is DAMVIQNPRYQVTQFGKPVTLSCSQTLNHNVMYWYQQKSSQAPKLLFHYYDKDFNNEADTPDNFQSRRPNTSFCFLDIRSPGLGDTAMYLCATGGQMNTEAFFGQGTRLTVV.

This chain joins TRBV27 and TRBJ1-5; TRBD1 aligns across 7 bases. This CDR3 region has 14 residues. The germline V gene has CDR1 MNHEY and CDR2 SMNVEV (reference sequence). V dropped 2 bases and J dropped 6; count of bases not matched to a gene: 4. The CDR3 region is CASSLAQGSQPQHF. The CDR3 DNA follows: TGTGCCAGCAGTTTAGCACAGGGGAGTCAGCCCCAGCATTTT.

This chain connects TRBV5-8 to TRBJ1-3; D is possibly TRBD1 (5 bases). Between the trimmed V and J ends, which lost 1 base and 7 bases, there was a span of 9 bases. Per germline, CDR1 SGHTS and CDR2 YDEGEE. The CDR3 runs 13 residues. CDR3 DNA: TGTGCCAGCAGCTTGAGGGGAAAGAACACCATATATTTT. This gives the protein CASSLRGKNTIYF.

The chain uses TRBV28 and TRBJ1-5, with a possible D match to TRBD1 (5 bases). Per germline, CDR1 MDHEN and CDR2 SYDVKM. Trimming removed 5 bases at V and 1 base at J, with 12 bases between. The CDR3 is 15 amino acids. In nucleotides, the CDR3 is TGTGCCAGCAGTGTCCAGGGTCGGAGCAATCAGCCCCAGCATTTT. It yields the protein CASSVQGRSNQPQHF.

This clone was seen a few times. Here the CDR3 reads CASSLDRIPNSPLHF. CDR3 in DNA: TGCGCCAGCAGCTTGGACAGAATCCCAAATTCACCCCTCCACTTT. The rearrangement uses TRBV5-1 and TRBJ1-6; no firm D call. The CDR3 runs to 15 residues. Germline loops: CDR1 SGHRS, CDR2 YFSETQ. V was pared by 0 bases and J by 7 bases, with 11 bases between.

This chain links TRBV7-9 with TRBJ2-1; no reliable D call. CDR1 and CDR2 from the germline V gene are SEHNR and FQNEAQ (reference sequence). The CDR3 consists of 13 residues. V was pared by 6 bases and J by 9 bases, with 15 bases between. CDR3 region: CASRLTGEAEQFF. CDR3 DNA: TGTGCCAGCAGGTTAACTGGCGAGGCTGAGCAGTTCTTC.

This chain uses TRBV6-5 with TRBJ2-1, with D perhaps matching TRBD2 (6 bases). Germline values: CDR1 MNHEY, CDR2 SVGAGI. The CDR3 covers 15 residues. The V end lost 2 bases, the J end lost 0 bases, and 8 bases lay between the germline ends. The CDR3 nucleotides are TGTGCCAGCAGTTACGACGGGGGCTCCTACAATGAGCAGTTCTTC. Protein: CASSYDGGSYNEQFF.

This chain connects TRBV5-4 to TRBJ1-3; 7 nucleotides line up with TRBD1. Trimming at V came to 5 bases and at J to 3 bases, leaving 8 bases not matched to a gene. The CDR3 runs 15 residues. Germline-derived CDR1 and CDR2 are SGHNT and YYREEE (reference sequence). The CDR3, as DNA: TGTGCCAGCAGTTCCCGACAGGGTTTTGGAAACACCATATATTTT. Translated, it gives CASSSRQGFGNTIYF.

This rearrangement joins TRBV9 to TRBJ1-3; D is unresolved. V was pared by 6 bases and J by 0 bases, with 16 bases between. CDR1 is SGDLS, CDR2 YYNGEE, per germline. This CDR3 is built from 16 residues. CDR3 nucleotide sequence: TGTGCCAGCACCGGGTGGCCGGCGGACTCTGGAAACACCATATATTTT. Translation gives CASTGWPADSGNTIYF.

The J gene is TRBJ2-1, the V gene TRBV30; perhaps TRBD1 as D (6 bases). There are 13 residues in the CDR3. The germline V gene encodes CDR1 GTSNPN and CDR2 SVGIG (reference sequence). V was clipped by 5 bases and J by 5 bases, with 13 bases between them. The CDR3: CAWCRTVNNEQFF. DNA of the CDR3: TGTGCCTGGTGCAGGACAGTGAACAATGAGCAGTTCTTC.

The V gene is TRBV2, the J gene TRBJ2-1; 10 positions match TRBD2. The ends lost 6 bases at V and 4 bases at J; junction bases unmatched: 6. Germline CDR1 and CDR2: SNHLY and FYNNEI. The CDR3 sequence is 15 residues long. CDR3 sequence (DNA): TGTGCCAGCAGCATTCCTAGCGGGAGTTACAATGAGCAGTTCTTC. It yields the protein CASSIPSGSYNEQFF.

CDR3 nucleotides: TGTGCCAGCAGCTTGGCCGGCGGGAACACTGAAGCTTTCTTT. This codes for CASSLAGGNTEAFF. The chain uses TRBV5-4 and TRBJ1-1; D unclear. The CDR3 is made up of 14 amino acids. CDR1 and CDR2 from the germline V gene are SGHNT and YYREEE (reference sequence). V was cut by 0 bases and J by 1 base, with 7 bases left in between.

The rearrangement joins TRBV6-5 to TRBJ2-2; 11 bases are a match to TRBD1. V lost 8 bases, J lost 8 bases, and 7 bases stayed unmatched. Per the germline V gene, CDR1 is MNHEY and CDR2 is SVGAGI. The CDR3 spans 14 residues. The CDR3, as DNA: TGTGCCAGCGGACAGGGGGCGCACGTTGGGGAGCTGTTTTTT. It codes for CASGQGAHVGELFF.

V is TRBV9 and J is TRBJ1-1; 7 nucleotides agree with TRBD1. V lost 1 base to trimming and J lost 11 bases; unmatched junction nucleotides: 11. CDR1 SGDLS and CDR2 YYNGEE come from the germline V gene. CDR3 length: 14 amino acids. The CDR3 nucleotides read TGTGCCAGCAGCGTAAATCCTACGGGACAGCAGGCTTTCTTT. This codes for CASSVNPTGQQAFF. Using reference TRBV9 and TRBJ1-1 for the parts outside the CDR3, the full variable domain is DSGVTQTPKHLITATGQRVTLRCSPRSGDLSVYWYQQSLDQGLQFLIQYYNGEERAKGNILERFSAQQFPDLHSELNLSSLELGDSALYFCASSVNPTGQQAFFGQGTRLTVV.

This chain uses TRBV7-9 with TRBJ2-7, with TRBD1 as a possible D gene (6 bases). The CDR3 loop spans 19 amino acids. Per the germline V gene, CDR1 is SEHNR and CDR2 is FQNEAQ (reference sequence). Trimming took off 5 bases at V and 0 bases at J, with 26 bases between the two ends. The CDR3 region is CASSPPLPSGTPSSYEQYF. The CDR3 DNA reads as TGTGCCAGCAGCCCACCTCTCCCCTCCGGGACACCGAGCTCCTACGAGCAGTACTTC.

The rearrangement joins TRBV15 to TRBJ1-1; D not resolved. The CDR3 runs 12 residues. Germline V gene lookup returns CDR1 LNHNV and CDR2 YYDKDF (reference sequence). Trimming removed 1 base from V and 3 bases from J, with 3 bases in between. CDR3 protein: CATSRAYTEAFF. As DNA, the CDR3 is TGTGCCACCAGCAGAGCTTACACTGAAGCTTTCTTT.

J is TRBJ2-3 and V is TRBV9; 8 bases are shared with TRBD2. The CDR3 consists of 13 residues. V trimming: 3 bases; J trimming: 4 bases; junction bases outside the gene matches: 1. Looked up from germline, CDR1 is SGDLS and CDR2 is YYNGEE. The CDR3 loop is CASSGAGADTQYF. The CDR3 DNA is TGTGCCAGCAGCGGAGCGGGGGCAGATACGCAGTATTTT.

This chain joins TRBV28 and TRBJ1-5; TRBD1 is a possible D gene (6 bases). Germline CDR1 is MDHEN and CDR2 is SYDVKM. Trimming took 7 bases from V and 6 from J, leaving 16 bases between them. The CDR3 has 14 amino acids. The CDR3: CASTIGQFSQPQHF. Here the CDR3 DNA reads TGTGCCAGCACAATAGGACAGTTTTCTCAGCCCCAGCATTTT.

The chain combines TRBV5-4 with TRBJ2-5; 9 bases are a match to TRBD1. The CDR3 spans 16 residues. Germline lookup yields CDR1 SGHNT and CDR2 YYREEE (reference sequence). Germline trimming cut 4 bases from V and 4 bases from J; bases unmatched to any gene: 11. CDR3 in amino acids: CASSPAGTGFRETQYF. The CDR3 DNA sequence: TGTGCCAGCAGCCCTGCCGGGACAGGGTTTCGAGAGACCCAGTACTTC.

This clone has only one observation. The chain is built from TRBV29-1 and TRBJ2-7, with TRBD1 matching 9 bases. The V and J ends lost 7 bases and 4 bases, in that order; junction bases with no gene match: 8. Germline V CDR1 and CDR2: SQVTM, ANQGSEA. The CDR3 covers 13 residues. The CDR3 loop is CSAAGTGFYEQYF. The CDR3 coding sequence is TGCAGCGCTGCCGGGACAGGGTTTTACGAGCAGTACTTC.

The genes are TRBV27 and TRBJ2-5; 10 positions agree with TRBD1. The CDR3 is 14 residues long. V gave up 7 bases and J gave up 5 bases; unmatched junction bases: 7. CDR1 is MNHEY, CDR2 SMNVEV, per germline (reference sequence). This CDR3 reads CASTWTGGLETQYF. In DNA, the CDR3 is TGTGCCAGCACCTGGACAGGGGGATTGGAGACCCAGTACTTC.

V is TRBV29-1 and J is TRBJ2-1; a weak D match, TRBD1 (6 bases). CDR1 is SQVTM and CDR2 is ANQGSEA in the germline V gene. The CDR3 sequence is 19 residues long. With 7 bases removed from V and 3 bases from J, the gap between germline ends came to 31 bases. CDR3 sequence reads: CSAPWSARRQGKIYNEQFF. DNA for the CDR3: TGCAGCGCCCCGTGGTCTGCTAGGCGGCAGGGGAAAATCTACAATGAGCAGTTCTTC.

The V call is TRBV5-1, the J call TRBJ1-4, with 9 bases identical to TRBD1. The CDR3 has 20 residues. From germline, CDR1 is SGHRS and CDR2 YFSETQ. With V trimmed by 1 base and J by 0 bases, 13 bases remained unmatched. CDR3 sequence: CASSLFPPDRGSATNEKLFF. For the CDR3, the DNA is TGCGCCAGCAGCTTGTTCCCTCCCGACAGGGGGTCAGCAACTAATGAAAAACTGTTTTTT.